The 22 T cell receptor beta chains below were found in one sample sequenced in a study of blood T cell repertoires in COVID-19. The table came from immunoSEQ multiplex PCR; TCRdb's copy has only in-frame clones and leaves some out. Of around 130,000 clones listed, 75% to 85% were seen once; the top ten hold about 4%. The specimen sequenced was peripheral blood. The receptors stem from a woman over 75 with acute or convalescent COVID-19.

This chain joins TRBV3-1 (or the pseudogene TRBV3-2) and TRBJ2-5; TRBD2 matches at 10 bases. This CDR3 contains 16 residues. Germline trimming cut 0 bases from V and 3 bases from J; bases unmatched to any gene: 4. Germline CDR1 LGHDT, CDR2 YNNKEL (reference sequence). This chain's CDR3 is CASSQDLAGGKETQYF. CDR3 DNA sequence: TGTGCCAGCAGCCAAGATTTAGCGGGGGGTAAAGAGACCCAGTACTTC.

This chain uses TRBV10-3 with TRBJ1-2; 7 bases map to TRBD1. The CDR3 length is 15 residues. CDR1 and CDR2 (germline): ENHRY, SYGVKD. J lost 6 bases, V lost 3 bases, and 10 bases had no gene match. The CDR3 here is CAISDLNRGRNGYTF. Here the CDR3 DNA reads TGTGCCATCAGTGACCTCAACAGGGGAAGGAATGGCTACACCTTC.

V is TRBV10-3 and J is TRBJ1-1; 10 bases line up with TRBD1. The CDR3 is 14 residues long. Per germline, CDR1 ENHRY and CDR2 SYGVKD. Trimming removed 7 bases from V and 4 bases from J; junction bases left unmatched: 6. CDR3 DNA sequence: TGTGCCATCACTACCGGACAGGGGGTCACTGAAGCTTTCTTT. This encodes CAITTGQGVTEAFF.

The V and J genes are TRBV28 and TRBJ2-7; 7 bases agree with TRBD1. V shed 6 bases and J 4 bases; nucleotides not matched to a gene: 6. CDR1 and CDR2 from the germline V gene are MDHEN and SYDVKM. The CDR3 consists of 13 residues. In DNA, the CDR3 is TGTGCCAGCAGCGAGACAGGGCAGTACGAGCAGTACTTC. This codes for CASSETGQYEQYF. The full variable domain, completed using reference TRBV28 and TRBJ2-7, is DVKVTQSSRYLVKRTGEKVFLECVQDMDHENMFWYRQDPGLGLRLIYFSYDVKMKEKGDIPEGYSVSREKKERFSLILESASTNQTSMYLCASSETGQYEQYFGPGTRLTVT.

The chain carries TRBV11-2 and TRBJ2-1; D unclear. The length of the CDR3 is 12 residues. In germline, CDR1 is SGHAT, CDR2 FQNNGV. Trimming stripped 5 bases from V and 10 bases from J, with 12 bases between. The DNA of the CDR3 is TGTGCCAGCAGCCATCCTGAGCGCGAGCAGTTCTTC. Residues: CASSHPEREQFF.

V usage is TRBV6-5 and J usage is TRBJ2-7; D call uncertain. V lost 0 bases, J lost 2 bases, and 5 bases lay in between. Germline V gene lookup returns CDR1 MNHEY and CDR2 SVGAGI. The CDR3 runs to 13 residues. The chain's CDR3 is CASSYSLAYEQYF. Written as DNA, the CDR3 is TGTGCCAGCAGTTACTCATTAGCCTACGAGCAGTACTTC.

DNA for the CDR3: TGTGCCAGCAGCCGCAGGGGGGAGTACGAGCAGTACTTC. This translates into CASSRRGEYEQYF. The rearrangement uses TRBV6-5 and TRBJ2-7; possible D gene TRBD1, 7 bases. CDR3 length equals 13 residues. Trimming removed 6 bases at V and 4 bases at J, with 13 bases between. Germline V lookup: CDR1 MNHEY, CDR2 SVGAGI.

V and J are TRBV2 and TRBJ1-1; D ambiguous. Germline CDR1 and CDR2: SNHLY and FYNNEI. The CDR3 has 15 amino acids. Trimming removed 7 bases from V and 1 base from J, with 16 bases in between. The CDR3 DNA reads TGTGCCAGCATTCCCCCCGGAGGGTGGAACACTGAAGCTTTCTTT. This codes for CASIPPGGWNTEAFF.

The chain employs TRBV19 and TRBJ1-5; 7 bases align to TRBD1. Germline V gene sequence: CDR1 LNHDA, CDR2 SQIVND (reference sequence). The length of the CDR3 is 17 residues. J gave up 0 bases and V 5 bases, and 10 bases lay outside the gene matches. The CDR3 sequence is CASSVSGGGGSNQPQHF. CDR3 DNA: TGTGCCAGTAGTGTTTCAGGGGGAGGAGGTAGCAATCAGCCCCAGCATTTT.

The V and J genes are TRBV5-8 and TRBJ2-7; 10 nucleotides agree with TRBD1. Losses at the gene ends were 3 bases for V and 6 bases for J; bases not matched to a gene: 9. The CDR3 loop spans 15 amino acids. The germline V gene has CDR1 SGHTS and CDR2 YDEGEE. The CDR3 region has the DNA TGTGCCAGCAGCTCGGGACAGGGGATTGTTGGCGAGCAGTACTTC. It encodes CASSSGQGIVGEQYF. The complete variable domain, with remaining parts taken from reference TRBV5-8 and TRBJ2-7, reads EAGVTQSPTHLIKTRGQQATLRCSPISGHTSVYWYQQALGLGLQFLLWYDEGEERNRGNFPPRFSGRQFPNYSSELNVNALELEDSALYLCASSSGQGIVGEQYFGPGTRLTVT.

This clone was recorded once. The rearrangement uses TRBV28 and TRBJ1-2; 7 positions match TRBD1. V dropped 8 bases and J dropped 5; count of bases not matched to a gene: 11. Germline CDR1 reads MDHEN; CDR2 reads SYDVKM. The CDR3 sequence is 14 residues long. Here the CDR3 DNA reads TGTGCCAGCGGATCAAGACAGGGCGGTTATGGCTACACCTTC. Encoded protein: CASGSRQGGYGYTF.

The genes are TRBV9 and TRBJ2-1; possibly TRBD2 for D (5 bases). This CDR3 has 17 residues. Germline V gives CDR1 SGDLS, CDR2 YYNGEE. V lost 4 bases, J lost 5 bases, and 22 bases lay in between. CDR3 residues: CASSHRTLRDLHNEQFF. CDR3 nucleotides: TGTGCCAGCAGCCACCGGACCCTGAGGGATTTGCACAATGAGCAGTTCTTC.

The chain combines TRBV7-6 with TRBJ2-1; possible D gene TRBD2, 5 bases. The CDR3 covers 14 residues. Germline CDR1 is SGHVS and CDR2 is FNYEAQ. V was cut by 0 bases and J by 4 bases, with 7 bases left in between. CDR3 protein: CASSLASAYNEQFF. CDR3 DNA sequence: TGTGCCAGCAGCTTAGCTAGCGCGTACAATGAGCAGTTCTTC.

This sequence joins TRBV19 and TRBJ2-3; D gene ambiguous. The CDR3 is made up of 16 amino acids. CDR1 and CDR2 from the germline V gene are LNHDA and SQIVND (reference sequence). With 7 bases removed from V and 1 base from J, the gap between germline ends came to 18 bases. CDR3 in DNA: TGTGCCAGTACCGCCAGCAGAAGCGCTGGCACAGATACGCAGTATTTT. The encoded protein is CASTASRSAGTDTQYF.

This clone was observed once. For the CDR3, the DNA is TGTGCCAGCAGTCGCCCGGGACAGGGCACCTACGAGCAGTACTTC. Amino acids: CASSRPGQGTYEQYF. The V and J genes are TRBV28 and TRBJ2-7; 9 positions match TRBD1. Germline V lookup: CDR1 MDHEN, CDR2 SYDVKM. The CDR3 spans 15 residues. V was clipped by 5 bases and J by 2 bases; unmatched bases: 7.

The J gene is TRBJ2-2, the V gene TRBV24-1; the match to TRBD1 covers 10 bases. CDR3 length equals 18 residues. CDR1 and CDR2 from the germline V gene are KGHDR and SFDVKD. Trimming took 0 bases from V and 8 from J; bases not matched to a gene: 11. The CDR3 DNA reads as TGTGCCACCAGTGATTTGTGGGGACAGGGGAATTTACGGGGGGAGCTGTTTTTT. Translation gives CATSDLWGQGNLRGELFF.

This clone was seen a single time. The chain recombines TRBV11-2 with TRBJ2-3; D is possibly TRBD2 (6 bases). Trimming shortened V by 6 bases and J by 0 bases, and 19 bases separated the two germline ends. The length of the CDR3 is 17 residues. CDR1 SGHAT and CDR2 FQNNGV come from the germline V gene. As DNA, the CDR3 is TGTGCCAGCAGACTTCTCGGGGGTAGACATAGCACAGATACGCAGTATTTT. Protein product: CASRLLGGRHSTDTQYF.

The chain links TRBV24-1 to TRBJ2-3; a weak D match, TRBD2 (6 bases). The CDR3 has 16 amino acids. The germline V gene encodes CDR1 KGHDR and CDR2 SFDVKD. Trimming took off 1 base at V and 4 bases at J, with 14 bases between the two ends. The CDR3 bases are TGTGCCACCAGTGATTTTGGTGAGCGGGTGGCAGATACGCAGTATTTT. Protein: CATSDFGERVADTQYF.

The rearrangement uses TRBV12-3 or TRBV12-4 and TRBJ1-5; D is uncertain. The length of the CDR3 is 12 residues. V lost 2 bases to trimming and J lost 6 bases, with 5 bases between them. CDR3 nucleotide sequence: TGTGCCAGCAGTTTACGGGGTCAGCCCCAGCATTTT. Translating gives CASSLRGQPQHF.

This chain's CDR3 is CASSKRQGRDGYTF. In DNA, the CDR3 is TGTGCCAGCAGCAAGAGACAGGGACGTGATGGCTACACCTTC. The genes are TRBV7-2 and TRBJ1-2; TRBD1 aligns across 7 bases. J lost 6 bases, V lost 5 bases, and 9 bases had no gene match. The length of the CDR3 is 14 residues. Germline V CDR1 and CDR2: SGHTA, FQGNSA.

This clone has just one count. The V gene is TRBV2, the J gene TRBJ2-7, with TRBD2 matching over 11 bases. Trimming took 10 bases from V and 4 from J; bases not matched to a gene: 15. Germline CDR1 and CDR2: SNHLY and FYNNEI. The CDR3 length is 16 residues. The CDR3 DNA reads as TGTGCCACCTACACTACCGGTCGGACTAGCGGGTACGAGCAGTACTTC. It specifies CATYTTGRTSGYEQYF.

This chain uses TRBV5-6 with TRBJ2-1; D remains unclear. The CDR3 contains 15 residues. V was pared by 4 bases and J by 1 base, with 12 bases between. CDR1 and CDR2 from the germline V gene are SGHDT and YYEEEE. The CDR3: CASSHPVVSYNEQFF. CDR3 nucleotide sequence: TGTGCCAGCAGCCATCCAGTTGTGTCCTACAATGAGCAGTTCTTC.